The clone carrying this TCR beta chain was observed a handful of times. This record comes from a study of T cells in Graves' hyperthyroidism and ophthalmopathy. Germline loops: CDR1 SGHRS, CDR2 YFSETQ. V dropped 0 bases and J dropped 2 bases, with 12 bases sitting between them. CDR3 size: 15 residues. The TCR beta CDR3 regions underwent amplification using RNA transcripts as the source. HTBI primers were used for first-round RT-PCR of the TCR CDR3. TCRdb reprocessed the multiplex PCR reads via MiXCR and lists one record per CDR3 protein. The sample holds roughly 400,000 distinct CDR3 sequences, approximately 25% seen once.

This chain links TRBV5-1 with TRBJ2-7; the D gene is possibly TRBD1 (7 bases). The source material was blood. This sequence was found in a man aged 50 or older with Graves' hyperthyroidism. The CDR3 sequence: CASSLAAGQTYEQYF. CDR3 DNA sequence: TGCGCCAGCAGCTTGGCCGCGGGACAGACCTACGAGCAGTACTTC.